Below are 22 T cell receptor beta chains sequenced from a single sample in a study of identical twins. TCRdb redid the calling of the 5' RACE reads with MiXCR, one entry per CDR3 protein. The data hold some 300,000 distinct CDR3 sequences, with roughly 12% observed a single time. These data were also filed under a second study, of yellow fever vaccine responses in identical twins.

The sample consisted of CD8+ T cells sorted from blood. These receptors were taken from a woman aged 18-29 years in good health.

This clonotype was observed a handful of times. The J gene is TRBJ2-7, the V gene TRBV27; 11 nucleotides agree with TRBD1. This CDR3 region has 16 residues. With V trimmed by 6 bases and J by 7 bases, 14 bases remained unmatched. CDR1 is MNHEY, CDR2 SMNVEV, per germline (reference sequence). The CDR3 loop reads CASRWTGGLPIREQYF. In DNA, the CDR3 is TGTGCCAGCAGATGGACAGGGGGCCTACCCATCAGGGAGCAGTACTTC.

The J gene is TRBJ2-7, the V gene TRBV6-1; tentatively, D is TRBD1 (6 bases). Germline V gene lookup returns CDR1 MNHNS and CDR2 SASEGT. V lost 7 bases and J lost 3, with 13 bases in between. The CDR3 sequence is 13 residues long. The CDR3 protein is CASNQRGFYEQYV. In nucleotides, the CDR3 is TGTGCCAGCAATCAAAGGGGGTTCTACGAGCAGTACGTC.

The rearrangement uses TRBV6-1 and TRBJ2-1; D is possibly TRBD1 (6 bases). This CDR3 region has 14 residues. V gave up 6 bases and J gave up 2 bases, with 11 bases separating them. The germline CDR1 and CDR2 sequences are MNHNS and SASEGT. For the CDR3, the DNA is TGTGCCAGCAGACCACAGGGAACCTACAATGAGCAGTTCTTC. It is translated as CASRPQGTYNEQFF.

The chain combines TRBV7-2 with TRBJ1-6; D call uncertain. Germline lookup yields CDR1 SGHTA and CDR2 FQGNSA. CDR3 length: 15 residues. Between the trimmed V and J ends, which lost 1 base and 10 bases, there was a span of 14 bases. The CDR3 region has the DNA TGTGCCAGCAGCTTAGGGGTTCTAACAAAGTCACCCCTCCACTTT. Protein product: CASSLGVLTKSPLHF.

This clonotype was counted only a few times. This chain uses TRBV2 with TRBJ1-1; 7 nucleotides match TRBD1. The CDR3 has 16 residues. J lost 6 bases, V lost 0 bases, and 10 bases had no gene match. CDR1 is SNHLY, CDR2 FYNNEI, per germline. CDR3 sequence (DNA): TGTGCCAGCAGTGAAGCGTCTACAGGGGATAGATCTGAAGCTTTCTTT. This codes for CASSEASTGDRSEAFF. Drawing the rest from reference TRBV2 and TRBJ1-1, the complete variable domain is EPEVTQTPSHQVTQMGQEVILRCVPISNHLYFYWYRQILGQKVEFLVSFYNNEISEKSEIFDDQFSVERPDGSNFTLKIRSTKLEDSAMYFCASSEASTGDRSEAFFGQGTRLTVV.

The chain is built from TRBV9 and TRBJ2-1, with TRBD2 matching over 8 bases. The V segment lost 4 bases and the J segment 8 bases; nucleotides outside the gene matches: 8. The CDR3 has 14 amino acids. Germline V CDR1 and CDR2: SGDLS, YYNGEE. CDR3 in amino acids: CASSYSGRGDEQFF. The CDR3 nucleotides are TGTGCCAGCAGCTACAGCGGGAGAGGGGATGAGCAGTTCTTC.

This clonotype showed up just a few times. The J gene is TRBJ2-1, the V gene TRBV5-5; 8 bases match TRBD2. Trimming removed 4 bases from V and 8 bases from J; junction bases left unmatched: 8. CDR3 length: 14 amino acids. Germline loops: CDR1 SGHKS, CDR2 YYEKEE (reference sequence). CDR3 in DNA: TGTGCCAGCAGCACTGGACTAGCCCTAGATGAGCAGTTCTTC. This codes for CASSTGLALDEQFF.

Many counts were recorded for this clonotype. J is TRBJ2-1 and V is TRBV10-1; D assignment may be TRBD1 or TRBD2 (5 bases each). The CDR3 consists of 10 residues. The germline V gene has CDR1 WNHNN and CDR2 SYGVQD (reference sequence). Between the trimmed V and J ends, which lost 9 bases and 12 bases, there was a span of 12 bases. In nucleotides, the CDR3 is TGCGCCAGAGTGAGGGACGTGCAGTTCTTC. It codes for CARVRDVQFF.

This clonotype occurred a few times. The chain is built from TRBV6-5 and TRBJ2-2, with 7 positions matching TRBD1. The trim removed 4 bases at V and 2 bases at J, leaving 4 bases unmatched. The germline CDR1 and CDR2 sequences are MNHEY and SVGAGI. There are 15 residues in the CDR3. CDR3 nucleotide sequence: TGTGCCAGCAGTTCCGGGACAGACAACACCGGGGAGCTGTTTTTT. The encoded protein is CASSSGTDNTGELFF.

The chain employs TRBV7-9 and TRBJ2-2, with unresolved D. This CDR3 has 14 amino acids. Trimming left V 4 bases short and J 5 bases short, with 11 bases between. The germline gives CDR1 SEHNR, CDR2 FQNEAQ (reference sequence). The CDR3 sequence: CASSSFTDTGELFF. CDR3 sequence (DNA): TGTGCCAGCAGCTCCTTTACAGATACCGGGGAGCTGTTTTTT.

In its sample, this clonotype was seen a few times. V is TRBV12-3 or TRBV12-4 and J is TRBJ1-1; no clear D. The CDR3 totals 13 residues. Trimming left V 2 bases short and J 1 base short, with 5 bases between. CDR3 in DNA: TGTGCCAGCAGTTTACGTAAGAACACTGAAGCTTTCTTT. Amino acids: CASSLRKNTEAFF.

The rearrangement links TRBV6-5 to TRBJ2-7; 14 bases map to TRBD2. Per the germline V gene, CDR1 is MNHEY and CDR2 is SVGAGI. This CDR3 comprises 19 residues. The junction had 9 bases not matched to a gene; V was cut back by 2 bases and J by 0 bases. CDR3 DNA: TGTGCCAGCAGTTACGAGTACGGGACTAGCGGGGGTCGCTCCTACGAGCAGTACGTC. Protein product: CASSYEYGTSGGRSYEQYV.

The table lists this clonotype with many counts. The rearrangement joins TRBV4-1 to TRBJ2-5; D is unclear. The length of the CDR3 is 13 residues. V lost 5 bases to trimming and J lost 2 bases, with 9 bases between them. Germline lookup yields CDR1 MGHRA and CDR2 YSYEKL. CDR3 sequence (DNA): TGCGCCAGCAGCGTTTGGATGCAAGAGACCCAGTACTTC. Translation gives CASSVWMQETQYF.

The chain joins TRBV5-6 to TRBJ2-2; D possibly corresponds to TRBD1 (5 bases). Between the trimmed V and J ends, which lost 2 bases and 0 bases, there was a span of 11 bases. The CDR3 extends over 16 amino acids. Germline values: CDR1 SGHDT, CDR2 YYEEEE. The CDR3 DNA sequence: TGTGCCAGCAGCTTAGATGGGGCGACGAACACCGGGGAGCTGTTTTTT. Translated: CASSLDGATNTGELFF. The full variable domain, with the rest looked up from reference TRBV5-6 and TRBJ2-2, is DAGVTQSPTHLIKTRGQQVTLRCSPKSGHDTVSWYQQALGQGPQFIFQYYEEEERQRGNFPDRFSGHQFPNYSSELNVNALLLGDSALYLCASSLDGATNTGELFFGEGSRLTVL.

This clonotype has only a few counts. The genes are TRBV4-2 and TRBJ2-1; D perhaps matches TRBD2 (6 bases). V was cut by 0 bases and J by 9 bases, with 15 bases left in between. The V gene's germline CDR1 is LGHNA and CDR2 YNFKEQ. The CDR3 contains 15 residues. The CDR3 is CASSQDSGGPSEQFF. CDR3 DNA sequence: TGTGCCAGCAGCCAAGACTCCGGAGGGCCTAGTGAGCAGTTCTTC.

V usage is TRBV11-1 and J usage is TRBJ2-1; perhaps TRBD1 as D (6 bases). CDR1 is SGHAT and CDR2 is FQDESV in the germline V gene (reference sequence). CDR3 length: 14 residues. V lost 5 bases, J lost 6 bases, and 14 bases lay in between. The CDR3 DNA reads TGTGCCAGCAGCCCCAGGGGTTCCGGCAATGAGCAGTTCTTC. Protein product: CASSPRGSGNEQFF.

The V call is TRBV12-3 or TRBV12-4, the J call TRBJ2-1, with D perhaps TRBD1 (5 bases). The V and J ends lost 5 bases and 5 bases respectively, with 13 bases between them. The CDR3 extends over 14 amino acids. The CDR3 reads CASSIRVQDNEQFF. CDR3 coding DNA: TGTGCCAGCAGTATCAGGGTCCAGGACAATGAGCAGTTCTTC.

This clonotype came up many times. V is TRBV7-9 and J is TRBJ2-7; tentative D call: TRBD2 (6 bases). This CDR3 has 14 amino acids. Germline CDR1 is SEHNR and CDR2 is FQNEAQ (reference sequence). V was clipped by 4 bases and J by 4 bases, with 14 bases between them. DNA of the CDR3: TGTGCCAGCAGCTCCGGAGGGGTAGGGTACGAGCAGTACTTC. Its translation is CASSSGGVGYEQYF.

This clonotype appeared many times. The chain recombines TRBV5-1 with TRBJ1-2; D gene uncertain. Germline V gene sequence: CDR1 SGHRS, CDR2 YFSETQ. The CDR3 has 12 amino acids. V was clipped by 0 bases and J by 7 bases, with 7 bases between them. The CDR3 DNA sequence: TGCGCCAGCAGCTTGGGAGGAGTTGGCTACACCTTC. Protein sequence: CASSLGGVGYTF.

This clonotype was observed a few times. V and J are TRBV6-2 or TRBV6-3 and TRBJ2-7; D may be TRBD1 (6 bases). Germline CDR1 MNHEY, CDR2 SVGEGT. The V end lost 3 bases, the J end lost 3 bases, and 9 bases lay between the germline ends. The CDR3 length is 13 residues. CDR3 sequence (DNA): TGTGCCAGCAGTTATGACAGGATCTACGAGCAGTACGTC. It codes for CASSYDRIYEQYV.

This clonotype was found many times. The chain has TRBV5-6 and TRBJ1-1; D gene ambiguous. The CDR3 is made up of 12 amino acids. The V gene lost 1 base and the J gene lost 5 bases, with 6 bases spanning the gap. Germline-derived CDR1 and CDR2 are SGHDT and YYEEEE. The CDR3 nucleotides read TGTGCCAGCAGCTTGAGGTTGACTGAAGCTTTCTTT. Translation gives CASSLRLTEAFF.

In this sample, this clonotype turned up a few times. The gene calls are TRBV20-1 and TRBJ1-1; D gene unclear. With 7 bases removed from V and 1 base from J, the gap between germline ends came to 16 bases. There are 14 residues in the CDR3. From germline, CDR1 is DFQATT and CDR2 SNEGSKA (reference sequence). The CDR3 here is CSGDNPPTNTEAFF. CDR3 nucleotide sequence: TGCAGTGGTGACAACCCACCGACGAACACTGAAGCTTTCTTT.